Listed here are 3 T cell receptor beta chains from one sample, sequenced in a study of T cell responses to AZD1222 COVID-19 vaccine. The data were produced by immunoSEQ multiplex PCR, yet TCRdb's version contains in-frame clones alone and is incomplete. The table shows approximately 150,000 clones, with around 90% occurring only once. The sequencing here drew on peripheral blood, taken on day 0 of AZD1222 vaccination. These receptor sequences come from an adult in good health.

The J gene is TRBJ1-2, the V gene TRBV7-9; D is uncertain. V gave up 1 base and J gave up 5 bases, with 5 bases separating them. The CDR3 runs to 12 residues. CDR1 SEHNR and CDR2 FQNEAQ come from the germline V gene (reference sequence). CDR3 nucleotides: TGTGCCAGCAGCTTAGACACATATGGCTACACCTTC. Protein: CASSLDTYGYTF.

This chain joins TRBV5-1 and TRBJ2-1, with a tentative D call TRBD2 (5 bases). The CDR3 totals 15 residues. Trimming cost V 4 bases and J 0 bases, with 11 bases left between them. Per the germline V gene, CDR1 is SGHRS and CDR2 is YFSETQ. CDR3 sequence (DNA): TGCGCCAGCAGCCCTCGGGGTAGCTCCTACAATGAGCAGTTCTTC. Translation gives CASSPRGSSYNEQFF.

The chain combines TRBV27 with TRBJ2-1, with 11 bases matching TRBD2. Per the germline V gene, CDR1 is MNHEY and CDR2 is SMNVEV (reference sequence). The CDR3 is 17 amino acids. With V trimmed by 2 bases and J by 5 bases, 8 bases remained unmatched. CDR3 residues: CASSLPLASGRNNEQFF. The CDR3 nucleotides are TGTGCCAGCAGTTTACCCCTCGCTAGCGGGAGGAACAATGAGCAGTTCTTC.